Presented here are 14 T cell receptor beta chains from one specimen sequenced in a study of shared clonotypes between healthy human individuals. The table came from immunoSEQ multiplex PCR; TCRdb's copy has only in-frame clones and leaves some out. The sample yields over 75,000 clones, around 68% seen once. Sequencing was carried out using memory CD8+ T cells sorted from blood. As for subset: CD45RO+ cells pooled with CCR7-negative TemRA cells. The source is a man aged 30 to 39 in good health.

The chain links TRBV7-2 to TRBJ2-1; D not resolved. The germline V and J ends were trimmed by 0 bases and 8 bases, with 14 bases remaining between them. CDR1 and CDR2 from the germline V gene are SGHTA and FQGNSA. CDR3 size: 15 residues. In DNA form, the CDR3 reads TGTGCCAGCAGCTTAGCCTCGGGCTCTTGGGATGAGCAGTTCTTC. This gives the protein CASSLASGSWDEQFF.

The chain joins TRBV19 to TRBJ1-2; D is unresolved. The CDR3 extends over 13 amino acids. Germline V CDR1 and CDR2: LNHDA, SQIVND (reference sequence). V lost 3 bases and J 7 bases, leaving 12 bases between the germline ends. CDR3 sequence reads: CASSIGGNSGYTF. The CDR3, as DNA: TGTGCCAGTAGTATTGGAGGGAATAGTGGCTACACCTTC.

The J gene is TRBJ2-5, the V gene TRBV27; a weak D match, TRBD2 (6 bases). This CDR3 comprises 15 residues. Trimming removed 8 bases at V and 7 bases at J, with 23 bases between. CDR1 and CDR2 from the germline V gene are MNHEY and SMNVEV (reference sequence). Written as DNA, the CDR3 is TGTGCCAGCTATCCAAGGCGGGATGGCGCGGGGACCCAGTACTTC. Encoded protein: CASYPRRDGAGTQYF.

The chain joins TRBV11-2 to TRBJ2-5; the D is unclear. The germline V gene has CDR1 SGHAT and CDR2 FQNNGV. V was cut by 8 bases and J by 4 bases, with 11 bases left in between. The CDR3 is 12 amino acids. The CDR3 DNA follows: TGTGCCAGCCCCACCAGGAGAGAGACCCAGTACTTC. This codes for CASPTRRETQYF.

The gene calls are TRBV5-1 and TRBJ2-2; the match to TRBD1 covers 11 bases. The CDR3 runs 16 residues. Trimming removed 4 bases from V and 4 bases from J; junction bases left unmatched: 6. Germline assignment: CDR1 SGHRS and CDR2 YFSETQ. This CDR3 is CASSTWTGGPTGELFF. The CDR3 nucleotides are TGCGCCAGCAGCACATGGACAGGGGGCCCCACCGGGGAGCTGTTTTTT.

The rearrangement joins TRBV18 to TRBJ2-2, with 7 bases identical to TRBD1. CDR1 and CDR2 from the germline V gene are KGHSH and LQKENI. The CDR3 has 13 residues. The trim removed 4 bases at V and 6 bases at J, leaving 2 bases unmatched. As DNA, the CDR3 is TGTGCCAGCTCACTTCAGGGGGCCGGGGAGCTGTTTTTT. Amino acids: CASSLQGAGELFF.

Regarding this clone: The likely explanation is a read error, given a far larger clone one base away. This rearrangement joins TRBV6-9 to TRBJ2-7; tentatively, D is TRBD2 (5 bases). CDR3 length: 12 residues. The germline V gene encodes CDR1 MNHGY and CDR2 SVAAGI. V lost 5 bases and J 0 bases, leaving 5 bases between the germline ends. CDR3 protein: CASSTSSYEQYF. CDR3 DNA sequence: TGTGCCAGCAGTACTAGCTCCTACGAGCAGTACTTC.

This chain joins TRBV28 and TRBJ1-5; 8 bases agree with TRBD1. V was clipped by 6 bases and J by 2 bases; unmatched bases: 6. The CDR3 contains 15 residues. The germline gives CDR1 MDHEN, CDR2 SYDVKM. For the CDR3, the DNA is TGTGCCAGCAGGTATACAGGGGGAGGCAATCAGCCCCAGCATTTT. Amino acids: CASRYTGGGNQPQHF.

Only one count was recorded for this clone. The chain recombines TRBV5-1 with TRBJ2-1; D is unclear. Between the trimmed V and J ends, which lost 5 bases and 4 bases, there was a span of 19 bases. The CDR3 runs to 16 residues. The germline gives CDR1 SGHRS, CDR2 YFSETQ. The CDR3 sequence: CASSFLGGDLYNEQFF. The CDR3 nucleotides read TGCGCCAGCAGTTTCTTGGGCGGAGACCTTTACAATGAGCAGTTCTTC.

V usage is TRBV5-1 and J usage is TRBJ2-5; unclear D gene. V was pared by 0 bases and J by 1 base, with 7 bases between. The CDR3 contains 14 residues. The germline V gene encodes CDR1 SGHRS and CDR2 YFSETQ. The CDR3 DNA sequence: TGCGCCAGCAGCTTGGGTCTGATCCAAGAGACCCAGTACTTC. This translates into CASSLGLIQETQYF.

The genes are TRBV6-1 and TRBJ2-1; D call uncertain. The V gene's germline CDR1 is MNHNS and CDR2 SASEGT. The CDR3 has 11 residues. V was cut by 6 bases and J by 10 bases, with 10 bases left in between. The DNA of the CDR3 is TGTGCCAGCAGGGAGACCTTCGAGCAGTTCTTC. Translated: CASRETFEQFF.

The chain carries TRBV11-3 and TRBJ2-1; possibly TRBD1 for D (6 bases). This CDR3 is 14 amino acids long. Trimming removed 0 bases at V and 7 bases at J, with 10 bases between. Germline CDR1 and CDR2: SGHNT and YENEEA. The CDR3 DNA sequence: TGTGCCAGCAGCTTAGAGGGGGCCGCGAATGAGCAGTTCTTC. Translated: CASSLEGAANEQFF. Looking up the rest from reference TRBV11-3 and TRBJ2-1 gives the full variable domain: EAGVVQSPRYKIIEKKQPVAFWCNPISGHNTLYWYLQNLGQGPELLIRYENEEAVDDSQLPKDRFSAERLKGVDSTLKIQPAELGDSAVYLCASSLEGAANEQFFGPGTRLTVL.

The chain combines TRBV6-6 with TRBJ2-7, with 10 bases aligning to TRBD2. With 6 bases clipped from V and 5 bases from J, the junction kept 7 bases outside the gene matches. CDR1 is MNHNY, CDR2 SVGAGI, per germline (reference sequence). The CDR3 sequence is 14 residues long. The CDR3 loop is CASSNIGTSDEQYF. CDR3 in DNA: TGTGCCAGCAGCAATATTGGGACTAGCGACGAGCAGTACTTC.

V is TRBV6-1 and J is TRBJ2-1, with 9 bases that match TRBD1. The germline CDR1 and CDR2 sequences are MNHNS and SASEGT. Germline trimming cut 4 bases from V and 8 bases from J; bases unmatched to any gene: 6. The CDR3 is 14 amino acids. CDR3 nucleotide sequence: TGTGCCAGCAGTGGGGGGACAGGGACGGATGAGCAGTTCTTC. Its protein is CASSGGTGTDEQFF.